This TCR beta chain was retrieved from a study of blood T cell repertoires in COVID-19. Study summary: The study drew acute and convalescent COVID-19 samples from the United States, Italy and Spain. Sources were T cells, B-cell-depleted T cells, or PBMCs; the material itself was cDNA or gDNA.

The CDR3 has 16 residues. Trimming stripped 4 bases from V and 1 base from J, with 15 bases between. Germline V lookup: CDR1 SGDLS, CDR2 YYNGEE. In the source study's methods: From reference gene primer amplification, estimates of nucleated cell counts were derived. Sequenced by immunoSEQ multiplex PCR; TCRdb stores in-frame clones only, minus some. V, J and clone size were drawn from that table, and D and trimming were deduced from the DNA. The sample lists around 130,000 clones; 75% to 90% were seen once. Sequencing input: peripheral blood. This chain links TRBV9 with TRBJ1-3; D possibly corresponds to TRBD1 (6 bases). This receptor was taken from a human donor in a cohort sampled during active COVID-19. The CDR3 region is CASSLTGSLSGNTIYF. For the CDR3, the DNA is TGTGCCAGCAGCTTAACAGGGAGTTTATCTGGAAACACCATATATTTT. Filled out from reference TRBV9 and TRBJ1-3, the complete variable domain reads DSGVTQTPKHLITATGQRVTLRCSPRSGDLSVYWYQQSLDQGLQFLIQYYNGEERAKGNILERFSAQQFPDLHSELNLSSLELGDSALYFCASSLTGSLSGNTIYFGEGSWLTVV.